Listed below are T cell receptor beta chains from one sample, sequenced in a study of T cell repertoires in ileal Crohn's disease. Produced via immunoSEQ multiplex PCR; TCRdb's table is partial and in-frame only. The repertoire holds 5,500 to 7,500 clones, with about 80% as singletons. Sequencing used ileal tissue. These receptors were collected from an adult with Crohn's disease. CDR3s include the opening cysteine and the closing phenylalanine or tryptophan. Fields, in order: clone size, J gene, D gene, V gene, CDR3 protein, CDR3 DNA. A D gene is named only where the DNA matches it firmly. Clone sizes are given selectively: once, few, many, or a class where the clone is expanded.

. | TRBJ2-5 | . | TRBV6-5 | CASRTLTPETQYF | TGTGCCAGCAGAACACTGACCCCAGAGACCCAGTACTTC
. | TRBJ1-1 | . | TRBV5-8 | CASSPAERRLTEAFF | TGTGCCAGCAGCCCTGCTGAGAGGAGGTTGACTGAAGCTTTCTTT
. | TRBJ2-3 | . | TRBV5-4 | CASSLSTDTQYF | TGTGCCAGCAGCCTGTCTACAGATACGCAGTATTTT
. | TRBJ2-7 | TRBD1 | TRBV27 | CASSPSWTGRSYEQYF | TGTGCCAGCAGTCCTTCCTGGACAGGGAGGTCCTACGAGCAGTACTTC
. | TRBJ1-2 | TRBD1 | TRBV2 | CASSRDRGNYGYTF | TGTGCCAGCAGCCGGGACAGGGGGAACTATGGCTACACCTTC
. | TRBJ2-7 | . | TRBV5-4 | CASSLGAQTEQYF | TGTGCCAGCAGCTTGGGGGCTCAAACTGAGCAGTACTTC
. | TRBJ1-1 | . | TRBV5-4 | CASSHGGGNTEAFF | TGTGCCAGCAGCCACGGGGGAGGGAACACTGAAGCTTTCTTT
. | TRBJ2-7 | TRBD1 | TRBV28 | CASRGQAYEQYF | TGTGCCAGCAGGGGACAGGCCTACGAGCAGTACTTC
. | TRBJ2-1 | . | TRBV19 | CASSSSVGLSSYNEQFF | TGTGCCAGTAGTAGCTCCGTTGGGTTGAGCTCCTACAATGAGCAGTTCTTC
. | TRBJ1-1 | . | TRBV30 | CAWRGGGRRAFF | TGTGCCTGGAGGGGAGGGGGGCGGCGAGCTTTCTTT
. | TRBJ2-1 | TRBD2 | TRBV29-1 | CSVGGGRREQFF | TGCAGCGTTGGCGGGGGGCGACGGGAGCAGTTCTTC
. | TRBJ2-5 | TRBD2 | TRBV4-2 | CASSPISLGGLAETQYF | TGTGCCAGCAGCCCCATCAGTCTCGGTGGACTAGCTGAGACCCAGTACTTC
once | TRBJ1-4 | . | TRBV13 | CASNRRGGVEKLFF | TGTGCCAGCAACCGCCGGGGGGGAGTCGAAAAACTGTTTTTT
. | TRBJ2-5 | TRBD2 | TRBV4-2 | CASSQGGTSGGVRTQYF | TGTGCCAGCAGCCAAGGCGGGACTAGCGGGGGGGTTCGGACCCAGTACTTC
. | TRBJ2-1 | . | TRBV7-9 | CASSPEGVEEQFF | TGTGCCAGCAGCCCGGAGGGGGTTGAGGAGCAGTTCTTC
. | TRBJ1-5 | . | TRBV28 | CASRGGTHSNQPQHF | TGTGCCAGCAGGGGCGGGACACACAGCAATCAGCCCCAGCATTTT
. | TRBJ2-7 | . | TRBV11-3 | CASSPGPTGYEQYF | TGTGCCAGCAGCCCGGGCCCCACGGGCTACGAGCAGTACTTC
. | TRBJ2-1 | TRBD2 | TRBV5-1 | CASSRGTSGNNEQFF | TGCGCCAGCTCTCGAGGGACTAGCGGAAACAATGAGCAGTTCTTC
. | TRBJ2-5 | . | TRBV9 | CASSAVEETQYF | TGTGCCAGCAGCGCAGTGGAAGAGACCCAGTACTTC
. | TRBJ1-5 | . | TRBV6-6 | CASSYSSGENQPQHF | TGTGCCAGCAGTTACTCGAGCGGGGAAAATCAGCCCCAGCATTTT
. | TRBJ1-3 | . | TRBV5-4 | CASSLDAGRLGNTIYF | TGTGCCAGCAGCTTGGACGCGGGGCGACTTGGAAACACCATATATTTT
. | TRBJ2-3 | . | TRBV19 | CASSTGPYTQYF | TGTGCCAGTAGTACCGGACCCTATACGCAGTATTTT
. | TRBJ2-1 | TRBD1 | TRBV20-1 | CSARPDRDGVF | TGCAGTGCTAGACCCGACAGGGACGGAGTCTTC
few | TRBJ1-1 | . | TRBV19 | CASNPRARTVGAFF | TGTGCCAGTAATCCGCGGGCCCGTACGGTGGGAGCTTTCTTT
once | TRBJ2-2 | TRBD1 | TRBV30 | CAWGTGPPTGELFF | TGTGCCTGGGGGACAGGGCCACCCACCGGGGAGCTGTTTTTT
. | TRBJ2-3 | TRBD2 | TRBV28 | CASSQVAGEETDTQYF | TGTGCCAGCAGTCAAGTAGCGGGCGAGGAAACAGATACGCAGTATTTT
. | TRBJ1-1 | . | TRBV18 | CASSPPYRGRTEAFF | TGTGCCAGCTCACCGCCGTATAGGGGAAGAACTGAAGCTTTCTTT
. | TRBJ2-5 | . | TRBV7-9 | CASSLDWAGETQYF | TGTGCCAGCAGCTTAGACTGGGCGGGGGAGACCCAGTACTTC
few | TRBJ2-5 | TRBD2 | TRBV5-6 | CASSTGLAVGETQYF | TGTGCCAGCAGCACGGGACTAGCGGTCGGAGAGACCCAGTACTTC
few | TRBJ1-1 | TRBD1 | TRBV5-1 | CASRTGGATFF | TGCGCCAGCAGGACAGGGGGCGCAACTTTCTTT
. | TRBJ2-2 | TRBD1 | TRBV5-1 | CASSGTGGGTGELFF | TGCGCCAGCAGCGGGACAGGGGGAGGCACCGGGGAGCTGTTTTTT
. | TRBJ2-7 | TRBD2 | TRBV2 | CASTPVGGATEQYF | TGTGCCAGTACCCCAGTCGGGGGGGCAACGGAGCAGTACTTC
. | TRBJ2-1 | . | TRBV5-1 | CASSFGLPGAYNEQFF | TGCGCCAGCAGCTTCGGATTGCCGGGGGCCTACAATGAGCAGTTCTTC
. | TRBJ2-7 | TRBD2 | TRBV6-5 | CASSYSSGGSYEQYF | TGTGCCAGCAGTTACTCTAGCGGGGGGTCCTACGAGCAGTACTTC
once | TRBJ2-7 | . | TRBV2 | CASSVAYEQYF | TGTGCCAGCAGTGTGGCCTACGAGCAGTACTTC
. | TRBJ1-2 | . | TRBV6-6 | CASSSEYGYTF | TGTGCCAGCAGTTCCGAATATGGCTACACCTTC
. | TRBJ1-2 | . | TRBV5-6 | CASSLGPQANYGYTF | TGTGCCAGCAGCTTGGGGCCCCAGGCCAACTATGGCTACACCTTC
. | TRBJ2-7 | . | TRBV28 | CASSLDVSLLEYF | TGTGCCAGCAGTTTGGATGTTTCACTCTTGGAGTACTTC
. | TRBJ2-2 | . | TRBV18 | CASSPYSGPRTGELFF | TGTGCCAGCTCACCATATTCAGGACCCAGAACCGGGGAGCTGTTTTTT
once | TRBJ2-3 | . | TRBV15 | CATRTHLGSTDTQYF | TGTGCCACCAGGACTCACTTGGGGAGCACAGATACGCAGTATTTT
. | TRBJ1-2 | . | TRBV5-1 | CASSLAERGGYTF | TGCGCCAGCAGCTTGGCCGAAAGGGGAGGCTACACCTTC
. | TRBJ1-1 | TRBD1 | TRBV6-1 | CASRQQIQGAQEAFF | TGTGCCAGCAGGCAGCAAATACAGGGGGCGCAGGAAGCTTTCTTT
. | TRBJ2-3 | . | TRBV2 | CASNWNSRDTQYF | TGTGCCAGCAACTGGAACTCGCGCGATACGCAGTATTTT
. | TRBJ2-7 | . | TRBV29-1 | CSVVGTGGGEQYF | TGCAGCGTTGTAGGTACAGGAGGTGGCGAGCAGTACTTC
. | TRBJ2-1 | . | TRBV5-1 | CASRRDYNEQFF | TGCGCCAGCAGAAGAGACTACAATGAGCAGTTCTTC
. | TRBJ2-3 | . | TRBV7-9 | CASSLTYGTQQYF | TGTGCCAGCAGCCTTACCTACGGGACTCAGCAGTATTTT
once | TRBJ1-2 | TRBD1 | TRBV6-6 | CASNNGQGASESGYTF | TGTGCCAGCAACAATGGACAGGGGGCGTCGGAGTCTGGCTACACCTTC
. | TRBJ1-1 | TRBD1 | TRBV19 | CASSKWGQAGTEAFF | TGTGCCAGTAGTAAGTGGGGACAGGCTGGCACTGAAGCTTTCTTT
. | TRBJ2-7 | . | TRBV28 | CASRKGSYEQYF | TGTGCCAGCAGGAAGGGTTCCTACGAGCAGTACTTC
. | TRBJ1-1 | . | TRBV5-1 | CASRYVGTTEAFF | TGCGCCAGCAGATATGTGGGGACCACTGAAGCTTTCTTT
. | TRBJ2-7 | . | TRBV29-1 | CSVELSAGTTPRHF | TGCAGCGTTGAATTGTCGGCTGGAACCACCCCTCGCCACTTC
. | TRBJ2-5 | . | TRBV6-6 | CASSSGTKETQYF | TGTGCCAGCAGTTCCGGGACAAAAGAGACCCAGTACTTC
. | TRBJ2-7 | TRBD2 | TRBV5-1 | CASSGAGPYEQYF | TGCGCCAGCAGCGGAGCGGGGCCCTACGAGCAGTACTTC
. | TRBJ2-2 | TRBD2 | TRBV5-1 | CASSQKRSGGNTGELFF | TGCGCCAGCAGCCAGAAGAGAAGCGGGGGGAACACCGGGGAGCTGTTTTTT
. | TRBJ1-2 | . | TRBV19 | CASSIGGFYGYTF | TGTGCCAGTAGTATTGGAGGGTTCTATGGCTACACCTTC